This T cell receptor beta chain was retrieved from a study of CD8 T cells in ankylosing spondylitis. The study, taken as a whole, reports: Several of the motif variants were reported before in synovial fluid and blood from reactive arthritis. Disease-linked clones, CD8+, were relatively rare in peripheral blood. Enrichment of disease-linked clones was reportedly significant in matched ankylosing spondylitis synovial fluid.

This clonotype was counted many times. Its antigen remains unidentified. Molecular-barcoded quantitative 5'-RACE produced these TCR beta libraries. A single record per CDR3 protein comes from TCRdb applying MiXCR to the 5' RACE reads. Of a few hundred thousand distinct CDR3 sequences in the sample, more than 20% were seen once. CDR1 and CDR2 (germline): SQVTM, ANQGSEA. With 4 bases removed from V and 3 bases from J, the gap between germline ends came to 9 bases. The CDR3 runs 12 residues. The chain recombines TRBV29-1 with TRBJ1-1; no clear D. The sequence was collected from a male donor with ankylosing spondylitis or in good health (not recorded which). The sample was blood, either unsorted or a sorted T cell fraction (not recorded which). DNA for the CDR3: TGCAGCGTTGTCTCGGATCACACTGAAGCTTTCTTT. Amino acid sequence: CSVVSDHTEAFF.